This T cell receptor (beta chain) was recorded in a study of blood T cell repertoires in COVID-19. Overall study: COVID-19 samples, acute and convalescent, were from the United States, Italy and Spain. Sources were T cells, B-cell-depleted T cells, or PBMCs; the material itself was cDNA or gDNA.

CDR1 is ENHRY, CDR2 SYGVKD, per germline. This CDR3 is 16 amino acids long. The V gene lost 4 bases and the J gene lost 3 bases, with 18 bases spanning the gap. This clone was counted between two and nine times. Original processing notes: Nucleated cell counts were estimated from reference gene primer amplification. Produced via immunoSEQ multiplex PCR; TCRdb's table is partial and in-frame only. V and J calls and clone size are given by that table; D and trimming were obtained from the DNA. The sample has more than 150,000 clones; about three quarters are singletons. This receptor was identified in a woman in her sixties or seventies with acute or convalescent COVID-19. The chain recombines TRBV10-3 with TRBJ1-2; D is possibly TRBD1 (6 bases). Sequencing was done on a sample of peripheral blood. The CDR3 DNA follows: TGTGCCATCAGTGCCGAAGACAGGACCCTACACTATGGCTACACCTTC. Protein: CAISAEDRTLHYGYTF.